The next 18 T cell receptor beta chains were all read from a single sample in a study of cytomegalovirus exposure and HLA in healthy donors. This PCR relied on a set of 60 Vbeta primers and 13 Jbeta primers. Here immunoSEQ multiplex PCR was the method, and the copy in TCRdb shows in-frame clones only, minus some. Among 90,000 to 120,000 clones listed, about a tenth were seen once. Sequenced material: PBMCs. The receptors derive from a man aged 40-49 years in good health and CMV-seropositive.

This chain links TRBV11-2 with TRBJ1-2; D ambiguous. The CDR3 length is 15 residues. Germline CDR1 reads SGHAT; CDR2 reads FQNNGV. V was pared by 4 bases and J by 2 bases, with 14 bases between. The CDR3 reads CASSSLTGSNYGYTF. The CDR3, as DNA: TGTGCCAGCAGCTCTCTGACGGGGTCAAACTATGGCTACACCTTC.

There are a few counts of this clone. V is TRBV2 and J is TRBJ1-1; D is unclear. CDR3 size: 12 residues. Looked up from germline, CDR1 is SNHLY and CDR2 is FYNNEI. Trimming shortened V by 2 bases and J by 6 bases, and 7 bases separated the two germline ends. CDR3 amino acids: CASSELAPEAFF. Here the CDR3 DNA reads TGTGCCAGCAGTGAACTAGCACCTGAAGCTTTCTTT. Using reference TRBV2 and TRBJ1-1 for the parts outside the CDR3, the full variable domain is EPEVTQTPSHQVTQMGQEVILRCVPISNHLYFYWYRQILGQKVEFLVSFYNNEISEKSEIFDDQFSVERPDGSNFTLKIRSTKLEDSAMYFCASSELAPEAFFGQGTRLTVV.

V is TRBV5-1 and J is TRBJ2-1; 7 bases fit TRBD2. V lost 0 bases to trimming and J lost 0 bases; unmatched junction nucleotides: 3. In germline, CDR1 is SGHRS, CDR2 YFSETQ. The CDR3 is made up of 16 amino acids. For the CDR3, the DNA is TGCGCCAGCAGCTTGGTGGCTAGCGGCTCCTACAATGAGCAGTTCTTC. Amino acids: CASSLVASGSYNEQFF.

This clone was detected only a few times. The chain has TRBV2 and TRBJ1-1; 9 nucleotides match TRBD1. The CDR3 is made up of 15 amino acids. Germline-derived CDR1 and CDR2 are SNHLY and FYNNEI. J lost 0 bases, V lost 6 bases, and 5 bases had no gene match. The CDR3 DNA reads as TGTGCCAGCAGGGTTAGACAGGGGGTGAACACTGAAGCTTTCTTT. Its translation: CASRVRQGVNTEAFF.

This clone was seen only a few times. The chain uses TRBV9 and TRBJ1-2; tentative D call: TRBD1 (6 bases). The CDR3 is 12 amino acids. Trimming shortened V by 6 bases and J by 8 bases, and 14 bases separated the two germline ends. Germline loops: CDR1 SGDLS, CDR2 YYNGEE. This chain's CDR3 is CASTKGTKGYTF. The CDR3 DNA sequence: TGTGCCAGCACCAAGGGGACAAAAGGCTACACCTTC.

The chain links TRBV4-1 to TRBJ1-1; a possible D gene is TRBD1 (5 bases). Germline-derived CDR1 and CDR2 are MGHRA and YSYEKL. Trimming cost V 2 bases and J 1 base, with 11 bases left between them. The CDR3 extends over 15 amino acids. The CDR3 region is CASSQSQGGNTEAFF. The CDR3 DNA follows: TGCGCCAGCAGCCAATCCCAGGGAGGGAACACTGAAGCTTTCTTT.

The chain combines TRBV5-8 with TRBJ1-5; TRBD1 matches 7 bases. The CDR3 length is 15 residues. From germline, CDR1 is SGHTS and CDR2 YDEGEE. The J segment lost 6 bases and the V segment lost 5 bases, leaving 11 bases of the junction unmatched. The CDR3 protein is CASRMLQGGTQPQHF. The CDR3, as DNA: TGTGCCAGCAGGATGCTCCAAGGGGGCACTCAGCCCCAGCATTTT.

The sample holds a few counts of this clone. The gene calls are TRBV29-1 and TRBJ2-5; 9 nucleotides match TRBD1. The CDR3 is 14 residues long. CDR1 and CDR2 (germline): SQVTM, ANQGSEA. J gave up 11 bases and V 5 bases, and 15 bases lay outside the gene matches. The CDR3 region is CSVLPGTGNREQYF. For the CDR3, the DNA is TGCAGCGTTCTACCCGGGACAGGGAATCGAGAGCAGTACTTC.

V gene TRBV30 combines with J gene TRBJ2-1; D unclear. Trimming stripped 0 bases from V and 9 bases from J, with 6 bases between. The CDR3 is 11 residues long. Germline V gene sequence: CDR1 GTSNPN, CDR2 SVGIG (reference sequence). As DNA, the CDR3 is TGTGCCTGGAGTGTGGAGAGTGAGCAGTTCTTC. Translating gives CAWSVESEQFF. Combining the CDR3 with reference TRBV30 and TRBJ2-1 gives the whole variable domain SQTIHQWPATLVQPVGSPLSLECTVEGTSNPNLYWYRQAAGRGLQLLFYSVGIGQISSEVPQNLSASRPQDRQFILSSKKLLLSDSGFYLCAWSVESEQFFGPGTRLTVL.

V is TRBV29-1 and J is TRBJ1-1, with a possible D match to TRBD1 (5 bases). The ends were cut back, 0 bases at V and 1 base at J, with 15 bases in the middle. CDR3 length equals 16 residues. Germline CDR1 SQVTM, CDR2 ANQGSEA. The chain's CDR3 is CSVEDPRVGSNTEAFF. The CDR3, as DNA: TGCAGCGTTGAAGATCCCAGGGTAGGATCGAACACTGAAGCTTTCTTT.

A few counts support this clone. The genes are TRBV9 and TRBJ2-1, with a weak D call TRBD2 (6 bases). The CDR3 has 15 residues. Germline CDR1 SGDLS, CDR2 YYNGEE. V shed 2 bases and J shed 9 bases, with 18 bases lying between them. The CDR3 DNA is TGTGCCAGCAGCGTGGAAGCGGGTTCTTACGGTGAGCAGTTCTTC. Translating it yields CASSVEAGSYGEQFF.

DNA for the CDR3: TGCAGCGAACGCTCGGCGGGTGAGCAGTTCTTC. Translation: CSERSAGEQFF. V and J are TRBV29-1 and TRBJ2-1; weak D call: TRBD2 (5 bases). Between the trimmed V and J ends, which lost 7 bases and 9 bases, there was a span of 13 bases. Germline V gene lookup returns CDR1 SQVTM and CDR2 ANQGSEA. There are 11 residues in the CDR3.

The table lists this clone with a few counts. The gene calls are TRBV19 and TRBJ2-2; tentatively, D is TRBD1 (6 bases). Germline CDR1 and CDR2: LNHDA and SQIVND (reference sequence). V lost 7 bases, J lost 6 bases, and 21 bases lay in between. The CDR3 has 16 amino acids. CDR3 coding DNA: TGTGCCAGTATTTCGTTGTCGGGACAACGGGCCGGGGAGCTGTTTTTT. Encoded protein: CASISLSGQRAGELFF.

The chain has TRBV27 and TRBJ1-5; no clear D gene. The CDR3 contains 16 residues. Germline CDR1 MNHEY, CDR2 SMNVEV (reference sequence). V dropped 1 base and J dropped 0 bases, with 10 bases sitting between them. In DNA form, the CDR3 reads TGTGCCAGCAGTTTATGTCCAGATTATAGCAATCAGCCCCAGCATTTT. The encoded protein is CASSLCPDYSNQPQHF.

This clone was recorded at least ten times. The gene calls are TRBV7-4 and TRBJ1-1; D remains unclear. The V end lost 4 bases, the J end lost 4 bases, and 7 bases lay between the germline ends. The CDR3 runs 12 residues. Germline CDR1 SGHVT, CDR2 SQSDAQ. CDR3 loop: CASSSPGTEAFF. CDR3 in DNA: TGTGCCAGCAGCTCCCCCGGCACTGAAGCTTTCTTT.

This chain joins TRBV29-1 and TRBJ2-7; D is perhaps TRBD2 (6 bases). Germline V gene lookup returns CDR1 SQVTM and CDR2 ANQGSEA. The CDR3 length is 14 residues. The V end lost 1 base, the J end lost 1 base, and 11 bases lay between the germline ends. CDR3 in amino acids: CSVEGRGGSYEQYF. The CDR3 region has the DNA TGCAGCGTTGAAGGGAGGGGAGGTTCCTACGAGCAGTACTTC.

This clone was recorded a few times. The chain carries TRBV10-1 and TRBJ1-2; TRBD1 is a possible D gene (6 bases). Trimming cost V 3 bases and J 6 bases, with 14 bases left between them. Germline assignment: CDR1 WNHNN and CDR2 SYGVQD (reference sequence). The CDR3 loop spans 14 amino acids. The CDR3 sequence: CASSDGQGSDGYTF. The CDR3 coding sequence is TGCGCCAGCAGTGACGGTCAGGGGAGTGATGGCTACACCTTC.

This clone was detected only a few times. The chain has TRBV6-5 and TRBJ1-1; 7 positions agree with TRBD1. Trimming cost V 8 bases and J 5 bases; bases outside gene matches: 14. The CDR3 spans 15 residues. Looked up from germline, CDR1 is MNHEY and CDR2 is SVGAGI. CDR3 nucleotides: TGTGCCAGCGAACAGGGGTTCGCGAGTAGGACTGAAGCTTTCTTT. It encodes CASEQGFASRTEAFF.